This TCR beta chain is from a study of shared clonotypes between healthy human individuals (dated by TCRdb to the early 2020s). Study-wide context: Three men and two women, aged 18 to 49 years, made up the cohort. Per donor, three plates each were used for CD4 naive and CD4 memory, two for CD8 naive, and one for CD8 memory. To estimate repertoire size and how much clonotypes are shared between individuals, the study performed deep sequencing of blood TCR repertoires from a few healthy adults. Libraries were prepared and TCR repertoires were sequenced by different laboratories using diverse techniques, in order to increase sequencing depth and limit assay-specific biases. Leukapheresis yielded between about 0.85 and 10 billion PBMCs per donor. Results and caveats for the whole study, not just this receptor: Clonotypes shared by all four sorted-subset donors showed higher generation probabilities than non-shared clonotypes. Roughly 5.2% of naive CD4, around 3.6% of naive CD8, about 2.4% of memory CD4, and 0.4% of memory CD8 clonotypes were shared across several donors. The genetic and exposure-history diversity represented was limited by the small number of donors. Rarefaction of sorted-subset datasets indicated incomplete sequencing despite the large sequencing depth. Based on pairwise subsampling, the degree of clonotype sharing among donors was expected to be affected by sequencing depth. Naive subsets generally had larger estimated clonotype richness than memory subsets did. Sampling was restricted to blood, and TCR repertoires in tissue are likely to differ from TCR repertoires in blood.

Using the deep immunoSEQ assay, TCR CDR3 regions were amplified from genomic DNA by multiplex PCR. Extracted genomic DNA from each cell subset was distributed evenly across all wells of several immunoSEQ 96-well plates, and each plate was treated as a replicate. Each replicate PCR for sorted subsets received around 200 ng genomic DNA, equal to roughly 30,000 T cell genomes. Purified libraries were measured with a Qubit 3.0 fluorometer, size-checked on a Bioanalyzer 2100, and measured again with the KAPA Library Quantification kit. Every immunoSEQ 96-well plate was sequenced on a dedicated single-read 150-cycle Illumina NextSeq 550 flow cell. The study's own analysis went as follows. Because the immunoSEQ output held only junctional sequences and lacked quality scores, the filtering could not match the filtering applied to full-length reads. To assign V/J genes and CDR3, sequences were annotated against IMGT germline references using PyIR, a Python wrapper for IgBLAST v1.9. Reads were removed for weak V/J assignments (E-value above 1e-6), missing CDR3, stop codons, out-of-frame junctions, or ambiguous translated residues. V3J clonotypes were defined as sequences sharing an identical inferred V gene, J gene, and CDR3 amino acid sequence. The percentage overlap between two repertoires was calculated by dividing the number of shared unique clonotypes by the size of the smaller repertoire. RTK rarefaction, the Chao1 estimator, and Recon v2.1 estimates of unobserved clonotypes were used to assess repertoire richness. For all TCRbeta clonotypes obtained by the gDNA method from a handful of donors, generation probabilities were computed with OLGA. Sourced from immuneACCESS, this table was stored by TCRdb with only in-frame sequences that have V and J called. A share of the clones is absent; for the studies checked, an unresolved V gene accounts for under half, and the remainder has no known explanation. The V and J calls and clone size were taken over from that table, and D and trimming were inferred from the DNA. Within this sample are 2 million to 2.5 million clones, with 85% to 95% of them counted one time only. Of the sample, about 0.36% is held by the ten largest clones.

Concerning this clone: The clone's antigen remains unknown. Within one base of it there is no much larger clone, and no base qualities were kept.

The donors were healthy, HIV-negative adults who had no recently reported acute infections or vaccinations. All donors were Caucasian adults living in Nashville, Tennessee, USA. CD4+ T cells were enriched by magnetic negative selection; naive cells were then positively selected on CD45RA, and the negative fraction formed the memory subset. Blood was obtained by leukapheresis, after which PBMCs were separated by Ficoll-Histopaque density gradient centrifugation and cryopreserved in liquid nitrogen vapor phase. Analytical flow cytometry was used to check the purity and quantity of every magnetically sorted T cell population. Genomic DNA was isolated from each sorted fraction and quantified by UV absorbance on a Nanodrop 2000c. Sample: naive CD4+ T cells from PBMCs. Reading the label with the study, this specimen's cell subset or site is: CD45RA+ positively selected. The receptor's source is a man between 18 and 35 years old in good health. Some clones in this sample may be carry-over from other donors' samples.

The DNA sequence is as follows: TGTGCCAGCAGCCCGACAGGGACGAGGGATGAGCAGTTCTTC. Protein translation: CASSPTGTRDEQFF. This receptor chain uses TRBV5-4 and TRBJ2-1; a stretch of 7 junction bases matches TRBD1. From a lookup of the germline V gene (reference sequence), CDR1 and CDR2 are SGHNT and YYREEE. The CDR3 has 14 amino acids, counting the end cysteine and phenylalanine. Kept here is only the CDR3 DNA, which spans 42 bases and is read in frame from base 1. V and J are trimmed by 4 bases and 8 bases, and the gene matches miss 9 bases of the junction. Supplemented by the reference TRBV5-4 and TRBJ2-1 proteins around the CDR3, the complete variable domain is ETGVTQSPTHLIKTRGQQVTLRCSSQSGHNTVSWYQQALGQGPQFIFQYYREEENGRGNFPPRFSGLQFPNYSSELNVNALELDDSALYLCASSPTGTRDEQFFGPGTRLTVL.